The clone carrying this T cell receptor (beta chain) showed up just a few times. Its specificity is unknown. Amplified TCR beta CDR3 regions came from RNA transcripts. During a first-round RT-PCR of the TCR CDR3, the HTBI primer set was used. One entry per CDR3 protein results from TCRdb running MiXCR on the multiplex PCR reads. The sample consists of around 190,000 distinct CDR3 sequences, about a sixth of them appearing once. Stable disease denoted Graves' hyperthyroidism without ophthalmopathy progression within 18 months. Isolation of PBMCs was performed on 10 ml fresh peripheral blood. These data come from a study of T cells in Graves' hyperthyroidism and ophthalmopathy. Study-level results: A 13 V-J model separated ophthalmopathy from stable hyperthyroidism. In the blood, most expanded thyroid clonotypes above 0.001 appeared as well.

The germline gives CDR1 SGHRS, CDR2 YFSETQ. This CDR3 comprises 14 residues. Trimming stripped 4 bases from V and 2 bases from J, with 13 bases between. The sequence derives from a woman in her fifties or sixties with Graves' hyperthyroidism. Sample: blood. V and J are TRBV5-1 and TRBJ2-7; D is possibly TRBD1 (6 bases). The CDR3 sequence is CASSPRDKAYEQYF. For the CDR3, the DNA is TGCGCCAGCAGCCCCCGGGACAAAGCCTACGAGCAGTACTTC.